The entry that follows covers one TCR beta chain sequence. This entry is derived from a study of T cell changes during pregnancy in multiple sclerosis. Measured with immunoSEQ multiplex PCR; TCRdb has only the in-frame clones, and not every one. The sample holds 60,000 to 85,000 clones, more than 90% seen once. This CDR3 region has 14 residues. V lost 0 bases, J lost 5 bases, and 0 bases stayed unmatched. Germline assignment: CDR1 SGDLS and CDR2 YYNGEE. The clonotype was recovered from a female donor with multiple sclerosis, enrolled in a pregnancy study. Sample: peripheral blood, taken in the first trimester of pregnancy. The chain carries TRBV9 and TRBJ1-4; 8 bases line up with TRBD1. The CDR3: CASSVGTGNEKLFF. Written as DNA, the CDR3 is TGTGCCAGCAGCGTAGGGACAGGGAATGAAAAACTGTTTTTT. Complete variable domain (other parts from reference TRBV9 and TRBJ1-4): DSGVTQTPKHLITATGQRVTLRCSPRSGDLSVYWYQQSLDQGLQFLIQYYNGEERAKGNILERFSAQQFPDLHSELNLSSLELGDSALYFCASSVGTGNEKLFFGSGTQLSVL.